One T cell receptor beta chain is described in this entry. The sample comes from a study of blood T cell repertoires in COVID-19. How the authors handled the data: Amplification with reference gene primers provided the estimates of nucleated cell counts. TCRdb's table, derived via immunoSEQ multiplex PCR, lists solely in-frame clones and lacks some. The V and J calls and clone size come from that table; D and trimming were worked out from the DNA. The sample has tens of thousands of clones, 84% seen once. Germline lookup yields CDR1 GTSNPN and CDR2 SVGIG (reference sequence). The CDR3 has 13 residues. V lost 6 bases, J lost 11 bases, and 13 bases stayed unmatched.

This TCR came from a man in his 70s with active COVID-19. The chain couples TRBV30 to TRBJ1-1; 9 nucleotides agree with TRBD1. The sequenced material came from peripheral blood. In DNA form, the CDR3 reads TGTGCCTGCACCGGGGACAGGGTGATGGGGGCTTTCTTT. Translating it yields CACTGDRVMGAFF.